One sample yielded the 14 T cell receptor beta chains listed below, sequenced in a study of T-cell memory formation after mild COVID-19. Each CDR3 protein is one row after TCRdb ran MiXCR on the 5' RACE reads. Altogether about 110,000 distinct CDR3 sequences are present, roughly a sixth being singletons, with the ten largest covering approximately 5.1%. The sample consisted of PBMCs or a T cell subset sorted from them (not recorded which). Receptors originate from a man aged 18 to 29 who had mild COVID-19 (a few samples of this study predate the infection). Cell type and time point are not known.

Only a few counts were recorded for this clonotype. This chain links TRBV27 with TRBJ1-5, with TRBD1 as a possible D gene (5 bases). Per germline, CDR1 MNHEY and CDR2 SMNVEV (reference sequence). CDR3 length: 13 amino acids. Trimming shortened V by 3 bases and J by 7 bases, and 10 bases separated the two germline ends. The CDR3 here is CASSFGRDQPQHF. The CDR3 DNA reads as TGTGCCAGCAGTTTCGGGAGGGACCAGCCCCAGCATTTT.

The table lists this clonotype with a count of one. The J gene is TRBJ2-3, the V gene TRBV19, with D possibly matching TRBD2 (6 bases). The CDR3 is 14 residues long. V lost 5 bases to trimming and J lost 4 bases, with 13 bases between them. CDR1 is LNHDA and CDR2 is SQIVND in the germline V gene (reference sequence). The CDR3 is CASSPRDSPDTQYF. The CDR3 bases are TGTGCCAGTAGTCCCCGGGACTCCCCAGATACGCAGTATTTT.

V usage is TRBV24-1 and J usage is TRBJ2-1; TRBD2 is a possible D gene (6 bases). The CDR3 loop spans 14 amino acids. Between the trimmed V and J ends, which lost 5 bases and 0 bases, there was a span of 7 bases. Germline CDR1 and CDR2: KGHDR and SFDVKD. The CDR3 bases are TGTGCCACCAGTGGGAGGGGCTCCTACAATGAGCAGTTCTTC. Protein sequence: CATSGRGSYNEQFF.

This clonotype showed up just once. The gene calls are TRBV6-1 and TRBJ1-5, with D unresolved. The CDR3 runs 15 residues. Germline V CDR1 and CDR2: MNHNS, SASEGT. The V gene lost 3 bases and the J gene lost 2 bases, with 11 bases spanning the gap. The DNA for the CDR3 is TGTGCCAGCAGTGAGCGGTTTTCGGGCAATCAGCCCCAGCATTTT. Translated, it gives CASSERFSGNQPQHF.

This clonotype came up many times. This chain joins TRBV28 and TRBJ2-1; D tentatively fits TRBD1 or TRBD2 (5 bases each). The CDR3 sequence is 14 residues long. V lost 3 bases to trimming and J lost 8 bases, with 14 bases between them. Germline-derived CDR1 and CDR2 are MDHEN and SYDVKM. The CDR3 sequence: CASSFAGDGDEQFF. The CDR3 DNA sequence: TGTGCCAGCAGTTTTGCTGGGGACGGGGATGAGCAGTTCTTC.

This clonotype occurred a few times. The chain is built from TRBV7-2 and TRBJ2-2, with D possibly TRBD1 on 6 matching bases. CDR1 SGHTA and CDR2 FQGNSA come from the germline V gene. This CDR3 region has 14 residues. V lost 5 bases, J lost 5 bases, and 12 bases lay in between. The CDR3, as DNA: TGTGCCAGCAGCCAGTACAGGGTTACCGGGGAGCTGTTTTTT. Translation: CASSQYRVTGELFF.

The sample holds a few counts of this clonotype. The chain links TRBV29-1 to TRBJ2-1; no clear D. Trimming stripped 6 bases from V and 0 bases from J, with 9 bases between. The CDR3 extends over 13 amino acids. The germline V gene has CDR1 SQVTM and CDR2 ANQGSEA. As DNA, the CDR3 is TGCAGCGTCAAGCAGAGCTCCTACAATGAGCAGTTCTTC. It specifies CSVKQSSYNEQFF.

This clonotype was seen only a few times. The chain uses TRBV5-1 and TRBJ2-3; D ambiguous. Per the germline V gene, CDR1 is SGHRS and CDR2 is YFSETQ. The V end lost 0 bases, the J end lost 1 base, and 12 bases lay between the germline ends. This CDR3 contains 16 residues. CDR3 protein: CASSLEGTRRTDTQYF. CDR3 DNA: TGCGCCAGCAGCTTGGAGGGCACCAGACGCACAGATACGCAGTATTTT.

The chain is built from TRBV10-3 and TRBJ1-3; D gene ambiguous. Germline values: CDR1 ENHRY, CDR2 SYGVKD. V was shortened by 2 bases and J by 4 bases, with 3 bases between the two germline ends. The CDR3 runs 12 residues. The CDR3 loop is CAISERGNTIYF. In DNA, the CDR3 is TGTGCCATCAGTGAGAGGGGAAACACCATATATTTT.

The chain employs TRBV6-5 and TRBJ1-3, with D uncertain. Trimming pared 6 bases from V and 0 bases from J, leaving 9 bases between. Germline-derived CDR1 and CDR2 are MNHEY and SVGAGI. CDR3 length equals 14 residues. Written as DNA, the CDR3 is TGTGCCAGCAGAAGCTTGGTCTCTGGAAACACCATATATTTT. Its protein product is CASRSLVSGNTIYF.

The genes are TRBV2 and TRBJ1-2, with 8 positions matching TRBD1. This CDR3 has 13 amino acids. The germline CDR1 and CDR2 sequences are SNHLY and FYNNEI. The V segment lost 2 bases and the J segment 4 bases; nucleotides outside the gene matches: 0. In DNA, the CDR3 is TGTGCCAGCAGTGAACAGGGGGCCTATGGCTACACCTTC. It yields the protein CASSEQGAYGYTF. Combining the CDR3 with reference TRBV2 and TRBJ1-2 gives the whole variable domain EPEVTQTPSHQVTQMGQEVILRCVPISNHLYFYWYRQILGQKVEFLVSFYNNEISEKSEIFDDQFSVERPDGSNFTLKIRSTKLEDSAMYFCASSEQGAYGYTFGSGTRLTVV.

This chain uses TRBV6-2 or TRBV6-3 with TRBJ1-5, with TRBD1 matching over 7 bases. Germline V gives CDR1 MNHEY, CDR2 SVGEGT. V was clipped by 8 bases and J by 2 bases; unmatched bases: 12. CDR3 length equals 16 residues. In DNA, the CDR3 is TGTGCCAGCGGAAGGGGACAGATTTATGGCAATCAGCCCCAGCATTTT. Protein sequence: CASGRGQIYGNQPQHF.

The CDR3 DNA is TGTGCCAGCAGTTTCGCAGGGGGCTCCTACGAGCAGTACGTC. Amino acid sequence: CASSFAGGSYEQYV. The chain uses TRBV28 and TRBJ2-7; 7 positions match TRBD1. The V gene end was trimmed by 3 bases and the J gene end by 0 bases; junction bases not matched to a gene: 2. CDR1 and CDR2 from the germline V gene are MDHEN and SYDVKM. The CDR3 runs to 14 residues.

V and J are TRBV9 and TRBJ2-4; no firm D call. This CDR3 has 14 residues. The germline CDR1 and CDR2 sequences are SGDLS and YYNGEE. V was clipped by 8 bases and J by 0 bases, with 12 bases between them. The CDR3 bases are TGTGCCAGTGGGCCTTTCCTAGCCAAAAACATTCAGTACTTC. This sequence encodes CASGPFLAKNIQYF.